The 22 T cell receptor beta chains presented below share a single source sample, sequenced in a study of T cells after yellow fever vaccination. From the 5' RACE reads, TCRdb called clonotypes with MiXCR, one entry per CDR3 protein. The table has more than 50,000 distinct CDR3 sequences, 5.7% seen once. The sequencing used PBMCs, either bulk or a sorted T-cell subset (CD4+, CD8+, memory, or dextramer-sorted; not recorded which), collected on the day of the yellow fever booster vaccination. Receptors originate from a man aged 18 to 29 who received the YFV17D yellow fever vaccine.

The chain is built from TRBV4-1 and TRBJ1-5; no clear D gene. The CDR3 is 16 amino acids. V was pared by 0 bases and J by 6 bases, with 15 bases between. In germline, CDR1 is MGHRA, CDR2 YSYEKL. The CDR3 coding sequence is TGCGCCAGCAGCCAAGAGGGGTTTGGGTCTGTTCAGCCCCAGCATTTT. This sequence encodes CASSQEGFGSVQPQHF.

A remark on this clonotype: It may be a read error: a sequence one base away is much more abundant. This is likely a read error, given that the CDR3 carries no conserved phenylalanine or tryptophan at its end. V and J are TRBV5-6 and TRBJ2-1, with D perhaps being TRBD1 or TRBD2 (6 bases each). This CDR3 region has 15 residues. Germline V lookup: CDR1 SGHDT, CDR2 YYEEEE. Trimming shortened V by 4 bases and J by 5 bases, and 16 bases separated the two germline ends. Here the CDR3 reads CASSAAGHGNNEQFL. CDR3 sequence (DNA): TGTGCCAGCAGCGCCGCGGGACACGGGAACAATGAGCAGTTCTTG.

The CDR3 sequence: CASSSLLRLKGETQYF. CDR3 coding DNA: TGTGCCAGCAGTTCCCTACTCAGGCTAAAGGGAGAGACCCAGTACTTC. The J gene is TRBJ2-5, the V gene TRBV28; D is ambiguous. Trimming removed 4 bases at V and 4 bases at J, with 19 bases between. The CDR3 consists of 16 residues. The germline gives CDR1 MDHEN, CDR2 SYDVKM.

This clonotype was observed at least ten times. The genes are TRBV12-3 or TRBV12-4 and TRBJ2-7; D assignment may be TRBD1 or TRBD2 (5 bases each). CDR3 length equals 12 residues. V lost 6 bases and J lost 3, with 9 bases in between. DNA of the CDR3: TGTGCCAGCAGCTGGGACGGCTACGAGCAGTACGTC. It codes for CASSWDGYEQYV.

This clonotype was seen at least ten times. The rearrangement uses TRBV3-1 and TRBJ2-7; D tentatively fits TRBD1 or TRBD2 (5 bases each). The germline gives CDR1 LGHDT, CDR2 YNNKEL (reference sequence). CDR3 length equals 14 residues. V dropped 0 bases and J dropped 5 bases, with 11 bases sitting between them. This CDR3 reads CASSQEPRGDEQYF. CDR3 nucleotide sequence: TGTGCCAGCAGCCAAGAGCCCCGAGGGGACGAGCAGTACTTC.

This clonotype was found a few times. The CDR3 sequence: CASSQVAPGTGSHEQYF. The CDR3 region has the DNA TGCGCCAGCAGCCAAGTTGCTCCCGGGACAGGGTCCCACGAGCAGTACTTC. The chain carries TRBV4-1 and TRBJ2-7; TRBD1 agrees at 9 bases. The CDR3 runs to 17 residues. The ends lost 1 base at V and 5 bases at J; junction bases unmatched: 12. Germline V gene data show CDR1 as MGHRA and CDR2 as YSYEKL.

The chain links TRBV7-9 to TRBJ1-4, with 7 bases aligning to TRBD1. V lost 6 bases to trimming and J lost 7 bases; unmatched junction nucleotides: 8. This CDR3 is built from 14 residues. Germline V gives CDR1 SEHNR, CDR2 FQNEAQ (reference sequence). In DNA, the CDR3 is TGTGCCAGCAGGCCAAGGGACAGCGGTGAAAAACTGTTTTTT. It translates to CASRPRDSGEKLFF.

This clonotype appeared a few times. The DNA of the CDR3 is TGTGCCAGCAGCTCTGCGCAGGGCCAGTACTTC. It is translated as CASSSAQGQYF. This chain joins TRBV7-9 and TRBJ2-5; D is perhaps TRBD1 (5 bases). CDR3 length: 11 amino acids. V lost 4 bases and J 10 bases, leaving 10 bases between the germline ends. Germline V gene lookup returns CDR1 SEHNR and CDR2 FQNEAQ (reference sequence).

There are many counts of this clonotype. This chain connects TRBV30 to TRBJ2-7; D may correspond to TRBD1 or TRBD2 (5 bases each). In germline, CDR1 is GTSNPN, CDR2 SVGIG (reference sequence). This CDR3 region has 13 residues. The ends were cut back, 6 bases at V and 6 bases at J, with 18 bases in the middle. The CDR3 region is CACFGTDVFEQYF. DNA for the CDR3: TGTGCCTGCTTCGGGACGGACGTCTTCGAGCAGTACTTC.

The J gene is TRBJ1-1, the V gene TRBV6-5, with D possibly TRBD1 on 6 matching bases. This CDR3 has 13 amino acids. The germline V gene has CDR1 MNHEY and CDR2 SVGAGI. Trimming removed 8 bases from V and 3 bases from J, with 13 bases in between. CDR3 sequence reads: CASLQGPDTEAFF. For the CDR3, the DNA is TGTGCCAGCCTTCAGGGGCCTGACACTGAAGCTTTCTTT.

This clonotype was counted only a few times. The chain uses TRBV7-9 and TRBJ1-4; D unclear. Deletions cut 4 bases from V and 14 bases from J, with 17 bases between. CDR3 length: 13 residues. Per the germline V gene, CDR1 is SEHNR and CDR2 is FQNEAQ (reference sequence). CDR3 nucleotide sequence: TGTGCCAGCAGCTCAATAAGTGGGCCACCCCTGTTTTTT. This sequence encodes CASSSISGPPLFF.

The sample holds a few counts of this clonotype. The gene calls are TRBV7-6 and TRBJ2-3; D assignment may be TRBD1 or TRBD2 (5 bases each). This CDR3 region has 16 residues. V gave up 2 bases and J gave up 2 bases, with 14 bases separating them. Germline loops: CDR1 SGHVS, CDR2 FNYEAQ. This CDR3 reads CASSLNPGPATDTQYF. Here the CDR3 DNA reads TGTGCCAGCAGCTTAAACCCGGGACCGGCCACAGATACGCAGTATTTT.

This clonotype was observed many times. This chain connects TRBV20-1 to TRBJ1-5, with D perhaps TRBD1 (5 bases). Germline V gives CDR1 DFQATT, CDR2 SNEGSKA (reference sequence). V shed 6 bases and J shed 6 bases, with 15 bases lying between them. The CDR3 is made up of 13 amino acids. CDR3 loop: CSALTGGLQPQHF. CDR3 coding DNA: TGCAGTGCCCTAACCGGGGGTCTTCAGCCCCAGCATTTT.

This clonotype has ten or more counts. This chain connects TRBV18 to TRBJ1-1; perhaps TRBD1 as D (6 bases). This CDR3 comprises 16 residues. V was clipped by 2 bases and J by 3 bases, with 16 bases between them. CDR1 KGHSH and CDR2 LQKENI come from the germline V gene. In DNA form, the CDR3 reads TGTGCCAGCTCACCAACGATCAGCAGGGGAGACACTGAAGCTTTCTTT. Amino acid sequence: CASSPTISRGDTEAFF.

The CDR3, as DNA: TGTGCCAGTAGTATAGTCCAGGGGGGCGAGCAGTACGTC. Translation: CASSIVQGGEQYV. The chain carries TRBV19 and TRBJ2-7; D may be TRBD1 (7 bases). The CDR3 has 13 residues. CDR1 and CDR2 (germline): LNHDA, SQIVND (reference sequence). Trimming took 1 base from V and 6 from J, leaving 10 bases between them.

J is TRBJ1-2 and V is TRBV6-2 or TRBV6-3, with D possibly TRBD1 on 6 matching bases. V was pared by 2 bases and J by 7 bases, with 11 bases between. This CDR3 has 13 residues. CDR1 is MNHEY, CDR2 SVGEGT, per germline. The chain's CDR3 is CASSYLDSLGYTF. CDR3 nucleotides: TGTGCCAGCAGTTACCTGGACAGCCTTGGCTACACCTTC.

This clonotype has only a few counts. The gene calls are TRBV7-2 and TRBJ2-5, with D perhaps TRBD2 (6 bases). Germline V gives CDR1 SGHTA, CDR2 FQGNSA. The CDR3 extends over 17 amino acids. The V gene lost 5 bases and the J gene lost 1 base, with 20 bases spanning the gap. The CDR3 sequence: CASSPVTGVTFQETQYF. CDR3 DNA sequence: TGTGCCAGCAGCCCAGTTACGGGGGTTACTTTCCAAGAGACCCAGTACTTC.

CDR3 loop: CASSLGVGYLGEDSPLHF. The CDR3 DNA follows: TGTGCCAGCAGCTTAGGGGTGGGTTATCTAGGGGAAGATTCACCCCTCCACTTT. The J gene is TRBJ1-6, the V gene TRBV7-3; maybe TRBD1 (5 bases). Germline CDR1 and CDR2: SGHTA and FQGTGA. Between the trimmed V and J ends, which lost 2 bases and 8 bases, there was a span of 22 bases. The CDR3 loop spans 18 amino acids.

This clonotype showed up just a few times. The CDR3 protein is CASSSSRGLAWNEQFF. The CDR3 nucleotides read TGTGCCAGCAGTTCCTCCCGTGGACTAGCTTGGAATGAGCAGTTCTTC. The chain recombines TRBV6-2 or TRBV6-3 with TRBJ2-1; 8 positions agree with TRBD2. From germline, CDR1 is MNHEY and CDR2 SVGEGT. The CDR3 length is 16 residues. Losses at the gene ends were 4 bases for V and 7 bases for J; bases not matched to a gene: 12.

The chain combines TRBV6-2 or TRBV6-3 with TRBJ2-7; weak D call: TRBD1 (6 bases). The CDR3 spans 15 residues. V was trimmed by 2 bases and J by 4 bases, leaving 15 bases between them. Germline CDR1 and CDR2: MNHEY and SVGEGT. The CDR3 sequence: CASSYHRDMLYEQYF. The CDR3 DNA reads as TGTGCCAGCAGTTACCACCGGGACATGCTTTACGAGCAGTACTTC.

This clonotype occurred a few times. The chain uses TRBV7-2 and TRBJ1-1, with D perhaps TRBD1 (6 bases). Germline V gives CDR1 SGHTA, CDR2 FQGNSA. CDR3 length: 13 amino acids. V lost 4 bases, J lost 4 bases, and 10 bases lay in between. CDR3 loop: CASSSYRATEAFF. The CDR3 bases are TGTGCCAGCAGCTCCTACAGGGCCACTGAAGCTTTCTTT. The variable domain in full, with the rest retrieved from reference TRBV7-2 and TRBJ1-1, is GAGVSQSPSNKVTEKGKDVELRCDPISGHTALYWYRQSLGQGLEFLIYFQGNSAPDKSGLPSDRFSAERTGGSVSTLTIQRTQQEDSAVYLCASSSYRATEAFFGQGTRLTVV.

This clonotype was observed at least ten times. V is TRBV4-3 and J is TRBJ2-3, with 9 bases matching TRBD2. V was pared by 1 base and J by 2 bases, with 7 bases of the junction left unmatched. The CDR3 covers 17 residues. Germline V gene data show CDR1 as LGHNA and CDR2 as YSLEER. The DNA for the CDR3 is TGCGCCAGCAGCCAAGCGGGAGCGGGGGGACCCACAGATACGCAGTATTTT. Translation: CASSQAGAGGPTDTQYF.